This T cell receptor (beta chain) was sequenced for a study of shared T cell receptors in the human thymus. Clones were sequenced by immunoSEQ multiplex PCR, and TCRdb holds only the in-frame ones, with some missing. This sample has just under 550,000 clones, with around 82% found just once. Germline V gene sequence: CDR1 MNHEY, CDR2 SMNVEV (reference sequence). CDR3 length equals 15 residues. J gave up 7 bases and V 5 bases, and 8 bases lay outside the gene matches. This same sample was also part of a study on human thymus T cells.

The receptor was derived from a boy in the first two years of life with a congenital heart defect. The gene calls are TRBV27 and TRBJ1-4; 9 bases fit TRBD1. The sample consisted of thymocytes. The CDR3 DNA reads TGTGCCAGCAGTCCCGGACAGGGGACCGTTGAAAAACTGTTTTTT. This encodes CASSPGQGTVEKLFF.